Below are 7 T cell receptor beta chains sequenced from a single sample in a study of tumor and adjacent non-tumor tissue in lung cancer (dated by TCRdb to 2017 to 2018). RNA was extracted from bulk unsorted tissue and checked for quality with a NanoDrop ND-1000 and an Agilent 2100. Library preparation used multiplex PCR. TCRdb shows the sequencer as Illumina HiSeq 2500. TCRbeta libraries were built by three rounds of nested PCR using primers (Table S4), following protocols modified from ARM-PCR. The public reads were reprocessed in TCRdb via fastp at Q25 and MiXCR, keeping in-frame beta chains. Records with the same CDR3 protein are collapsed into one entry carrying the most frequent genes and DNA. Present in this sample are over 85,000 distinct CDR3 sequences, about 80% of which were seen just once. The biggest ten clones account for under 25% of the sample. Material for sequencing was lung tumor tissue. The receptors here all came from a man aged 65 to 79 with non-small cell lung cancer.

The CDR3 loop is CSVLRGQALEEQYF. Here the CDR3 DNA reads TGCAGCGTTCTCAGAGGGCAGGCATTGGAGGAGCAGTACTTC. The V and J genes are TRBV29-1 and TRBJ2-7, with TRBD2 as a possible D gene (5 bases). The CDR3 sequence is 14 residues long. Germline values: CDR1 SQVTM, CDR2 ANQGSEA. V was cut by 5 bases and J by 7 bases, with 21 bases left in between.

In its sample, this clonotype ranks as medium-sized (0.01 to 0.1%). The chain links TRBV11-3 to TRBJ2-1, with 12 bases lining up with TRBD2. Germline V gene sequence: CDR1 SGHNT, CDR2 YENEEA. The ends lost 1 base at V and 2 bases at J; junction bases unmatched: 3. The CDR3 has 17 amino acids. The CDR3 DNA is TGTGCCAGCAGCTTAGGTCTAGCGGGAGGGCCCTACAATGAGCAGTTCTTC. It is translated as CASSLGLAGGPYNEQFF.

Notes on this clonotype: Because the CDR3 is missing its conserved closing phenylalanine or tryptophan, this is likely a read error. The DNA is left out, because the CDR3 cannot be placed on it with certainty; the CDR3 is given as TCRdb lists it. The V call is TRBV7-8, the J call TRBJ2-7; TRBD2, as called in the table, went unchecked against the DNA. Looked up from germline, CDR1 is SGHVS and CDR2 is FQNEAQ. The CDR3 totals 16 residues, both ends included. CDR3 residues: CASSSSRLAGIYEQHC.

CDR3 in DNA: TGTGCCAGCAACTCCTGGGAAGCGGGAACCAATGAGCAGTTCTTC. As protein: CASNSWEAGTNEQFF. The chain joins TRBV6-6 to TRBJ2-1, with 7 bases lining up with TRBD2. CDR1 and CDR2 from the germline V gene are MNHNY and SVGAGI (reference sequence). This CDR3 has 15 residues. Losses at the gene ends were 7 bases for V and 6 bases for J; bases not matched to a gene: 12.

With respect to this clonotype: A junction end diverges from the germline sequence, so it may reflect a read error. The CDR3 sequence is CASSPLARGTGKLFF. The CDR3, as DNA: TGTGCCAGTAGCCCCCTAGCGAGGGGGACCGGGAAGCTGTTTTTT. This rearrangement joins TRBV11-2 to TRBJ2-2; D tentatively fits TRBD1 or TRBD2 (6 bases each). CDR3 length equals 15 residues. Germline lookup yields CDR1 SGHAT and CDR2 FQNNGV.

A note on this clonotype: A read error may be the cause here, since a much bigger clone is one base away. The chain joins TRBV5-4 to TRBJ2-2; tentatively, D is TRBD1 (6 bases). The germline V gene encodes CDR1 SGHNT and CDR2 YYREEE (reference sequence). CDR3 size: 15 residues. The CDR3 reads CTSSLGSGAAGELFF. The CDR3, as DNA: TGTACCAGCAGCTTGGGTTCAGGGGCCGCCGGGGAGCTGTTTTTT.

The chain couples TRBV29-1 to TRBJ1-1; D unclear. The CDR3 covers 13 residues. Germline CDR1 SQVTM, CDR2 ANQGSEA. CDR3 in amino acids: CNIGKGRNTEAFF. As DNA, the CDR3 is TGCAATATTGGTAAGGGCCGTAACACTGAAGCTTTCTTT.